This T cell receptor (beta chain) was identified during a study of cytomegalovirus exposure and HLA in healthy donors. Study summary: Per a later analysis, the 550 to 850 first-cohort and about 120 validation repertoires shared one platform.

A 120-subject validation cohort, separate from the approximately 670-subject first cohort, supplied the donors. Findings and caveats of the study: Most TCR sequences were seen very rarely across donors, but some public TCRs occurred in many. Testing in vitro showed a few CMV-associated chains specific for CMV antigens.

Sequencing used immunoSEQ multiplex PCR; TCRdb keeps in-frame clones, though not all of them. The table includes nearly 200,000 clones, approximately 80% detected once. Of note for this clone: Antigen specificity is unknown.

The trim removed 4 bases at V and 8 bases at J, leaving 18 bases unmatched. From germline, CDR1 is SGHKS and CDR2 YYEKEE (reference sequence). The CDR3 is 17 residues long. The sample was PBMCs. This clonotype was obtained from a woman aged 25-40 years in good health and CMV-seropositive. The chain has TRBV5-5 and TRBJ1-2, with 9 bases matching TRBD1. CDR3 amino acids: CASSLDLGQGLSYGYTF. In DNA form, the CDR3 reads TGTGCCAGCAGCCTAGATTTAGGACAGGGGTTGTCGTACGGCTACACCTTC.